This T cell receptor beta chain was sequenced for a study of sequential checkpoint blockade in melanoma. Profiled with immunoSEQ multiplex PCR; TCRdb holds only in-frame clones, not every one. The sample has about 5,700 clones, around a fifth seen once. This clone was seen many times. The CDR3 loop spans 14 amino acids. The V and J ends lost 9 bases and 2 bases respectively, with 14 bases between them. Germline V gene lookup returns CDR1 MNHGY and CDR2 SAAAGT. Indicated treatment: randomized to nivolumab then ipilimumab (arm A) or the reverse (arm B). The chain employs TRBV6-8 and TRBJ1-5; possibly TRBD1 for D (5 bases). This clonotype originated in a human donor with melanoma. The specimen was tumor tissue (inferred from file names), collected from a patient given nivolumab and ipilimumab in sequence. For the CDR3, the DNA is TGTGCCAGTTTGGCAGGGCTAGGCAATCAGCCCCAGCATTTT. Protein: CASLAGLGNQPQHF.